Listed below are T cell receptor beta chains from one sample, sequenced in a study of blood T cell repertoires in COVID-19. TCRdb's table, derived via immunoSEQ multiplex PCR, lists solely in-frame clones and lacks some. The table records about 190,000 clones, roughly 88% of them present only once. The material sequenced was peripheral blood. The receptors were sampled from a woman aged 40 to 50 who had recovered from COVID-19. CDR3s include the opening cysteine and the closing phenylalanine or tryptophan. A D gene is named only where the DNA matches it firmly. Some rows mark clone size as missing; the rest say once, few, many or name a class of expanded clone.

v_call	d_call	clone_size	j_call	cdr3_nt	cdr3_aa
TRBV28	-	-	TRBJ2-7	TGTGCCAGCCATAATACAGGTTCCTACGAGCAGTACTTC	CASHNTGSYEQYF
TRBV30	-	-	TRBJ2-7	TGTGCCGGAAACCCCCGGGACATGTCCTACGAGCAGTACTTC	CAGNPRDMSYEQYF
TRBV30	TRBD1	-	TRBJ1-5	TGTGCCTGGACTGACAGGGCAAGGGATCAGCCCCAGCATTTT	CAWTDRARDQPQHF
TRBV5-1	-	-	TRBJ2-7	TGCGCCAGCAGCTTCGGACAGAGACCCTCCTACGAGCAGTACTTC	CASSFGQRPSYEQYF
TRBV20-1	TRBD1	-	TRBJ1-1	TGCAGTGCTAGTAAGGGGGCTGGTTTTGAAGCTTTCTTT	CSASKGAGFEAFF
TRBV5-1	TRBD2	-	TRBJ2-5	TGCGCCAGCAGCTTGGATTCCGGGAGGGGAGAGACCCAGTACTTC	CASSLDSGRGETQYF
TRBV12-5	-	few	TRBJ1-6	TGTGCTAGTGGTCCCGATTCACCCCTCCACTTT	CASGPDSPLHF
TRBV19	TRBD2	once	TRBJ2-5	TGTGCCAGTAGTTCCGGGACTAGCGGGGCCCGGGGAGAGACCCAGTACTTC	CASSSGTSGARGETQYF
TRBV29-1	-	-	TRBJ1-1	TGCAGCGTCGGACACCTAGTGAACACTGAAGCTTTCTTT	CSVGHLVNTEAFF
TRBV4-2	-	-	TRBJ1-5	TGTGCCAGCAGCCAGGGCACAGAGGGAGGCAATCAGCCCCAGCATTTT	CASSQGTEGGNQPQHF
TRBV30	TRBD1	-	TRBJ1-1	TGTGCCCGGGACAGGGGGCCGGTGAACACTGAAGCTTTCTTT	CARDRGPVNTEAFF
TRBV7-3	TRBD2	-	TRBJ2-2	TGTGCCAGCGAGACTAGCCCTGACACCGGGGAGCTGTTTTTT	CASETSPDTGELFF
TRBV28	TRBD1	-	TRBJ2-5	TGTGCCAGCAGTTCCCTTGGACAGGGCCAAGAGACCCAGTACTTC	CASSSLGQGQETQYF
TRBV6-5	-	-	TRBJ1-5	TGTGCCAGCAGTTACTCGGGACATAGCAATCAGCCCCAGCATTTT	CASSYSGHSNQPQHF
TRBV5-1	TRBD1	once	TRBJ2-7	TGCGCCAGCAGCTTCCAGGGGGCGCAAAACGAGCAGTACTTC	CASSFQGAQNEQYF
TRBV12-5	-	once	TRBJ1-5	TGTGCTAGTGGGTGGGGGGATCAGCCCCAGCATTTT	CASGWGDQPQHF
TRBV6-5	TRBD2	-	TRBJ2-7	TGTGCCACTTCGAAGCGGGAGTACGAGCAGTACTTC	CATSKREYEQYF
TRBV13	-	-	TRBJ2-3	TGTGCCAGCAGCTACGGTTTTAGCACAGATACGCAGTATTTT	CASSYGFSTDTQYF
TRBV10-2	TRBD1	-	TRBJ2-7	TGCGCCAGCAGTGGAACCTTTGGACAGGCGGTCTCGGAGCAGTACTTC	CASSGTFGQAVSEQYF
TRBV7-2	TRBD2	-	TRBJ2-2	TGTGCCAGCAGCCGGGACGGGGATGCGGGAGGGCCCGGCGGGGAGCTGTTTTTT	CASSRDGDAGGPGGELFF
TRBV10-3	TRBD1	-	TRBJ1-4	TGTGCCATCAGAGGACAGGGTAATGAAAAACTGTTTTTT	CAIRGQGNEKLFF
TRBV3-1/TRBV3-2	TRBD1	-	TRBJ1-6	TGTGCCAGCAGCCAGGGGACTGGGGGGACAGGGCTGTTTTCACCCCTCCACTTT	CASSQGTGGTGLFSPLHF
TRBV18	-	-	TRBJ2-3	TGTGCCAGCTCACCAAACTCTGGCACAGATACGCAGTATTTT	CASSPNSGTDTQYF
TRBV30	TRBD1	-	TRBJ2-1	TGTGCCTGGACTGGAGTTACAGGGGGCCGAAATGAGCAGTTCTTC	CAWTGVTGGRNEQFF
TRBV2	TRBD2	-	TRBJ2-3	TGTGCCAGCAATAGCGGGAGAGATACGCAGTATTTT	CASNSGRDTQYF
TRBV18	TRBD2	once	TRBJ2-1	TGTGCCAGCTCACCCACTGTCGGTAGCGGGAGGGCCAACACTAGAAATGAGCAGTTCTTC	CASSPTVGSGRANTRNEQFF
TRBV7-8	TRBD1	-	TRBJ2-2	TGTGCCAGCAGTCGAACAGGGGGTCAGACCGGGGAGCTGTTTTTT	CASSRTGGQTGELFF
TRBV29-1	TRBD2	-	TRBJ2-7	TGCAGCGTCCGTTTCGAACGACTAGCGGGCCTCTACGAGCAGTACTTC	CSVRFERLAGLYEQYF
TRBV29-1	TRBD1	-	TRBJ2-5	TGCAGCGTTGGACAGGGGGTGAGGGAGACCCAGTACTTC	CSVGQGVRETQYF
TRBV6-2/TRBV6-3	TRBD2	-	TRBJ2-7	TGTGCCAGCAGTTACTCGCTAGCGGCGGGGGTCTCCTACGAGCAGTACTTC	CASSYSLAAGVSYEQYF
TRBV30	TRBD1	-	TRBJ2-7	TGTGCCTGGGCCGGGACAGGGCCCTACGAGCAGTACTTC	CAWAGTGPYEQYF
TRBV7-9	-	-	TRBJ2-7	TGTGCCAGCAGTCCCCCGAGGGTGCTACTCGAGCAGTACTTC	CASSPPRVLLEQYF
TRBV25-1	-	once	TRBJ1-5	TGTGCCAGCAGTGGTCCCAGAGAGGATCAGCCCCAGCATTTT	CASSGPREDQPQHF
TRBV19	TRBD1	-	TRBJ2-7	TGTGCCAGTAGTATCGCCCGGACAGGGACCTACGAGCAGTACTTC	CASSIARTGTYEQYF
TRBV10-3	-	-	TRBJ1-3	TGTGCCATCAGTGACCCGCGGGGCTCTGGAAACACCATATATTTT	CAISDPRGSGNTIYF
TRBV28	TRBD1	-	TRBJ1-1	TGTGCCAGCAGCTGGAACAGGGGCGGGGAAGCTTTCTTT	CASSWNRGGEAFF
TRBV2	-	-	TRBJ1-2	TGTGCCAGCAGTGAAGAACAGTACTATGGCTACACCTTC	CASSEEQYYGYTF
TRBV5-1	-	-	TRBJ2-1	TGCGCCAGCAGCTCCGGGTCTGGGGGGGCAATGTACAATGAGCAGTTCTTC	CASSSGSGGAMYNEQFF
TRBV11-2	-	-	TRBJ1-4	TGTGCCAGCAGCTTTGGGGGGGCGATTAATGAAAAACTGTTTTTT	CASSFGGAINEKLFF
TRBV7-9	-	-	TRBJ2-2	TGTGCCAGCAGCCCTCGTCGAGAGGGCACCGGGGAGCTGTTTTTT	CASSPRREGTGELFF
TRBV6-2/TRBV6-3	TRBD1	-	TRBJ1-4	TGTGCCAGCAGGCCTCAGGGGGCGTCGAGTGAAAAACTGTTTTTT	CASRPQGASSEKLFF
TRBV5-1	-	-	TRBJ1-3	TGCGCCAGCAACCAGGGTTCGCCTGGCTCTGGAAACACCATATATTTT	CASNQGSPGSGNTIYF
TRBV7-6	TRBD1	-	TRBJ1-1	TGTGCCAGCAGCCAGGGGGAATTAACTGAAGCTTTCTTT	CASSQGELTEAFF
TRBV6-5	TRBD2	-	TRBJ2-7	TGTGCCAGCAGTTACGGGACTAAGCCCTACGAGCAGTACTTC	CASSYGTKPYEQYF
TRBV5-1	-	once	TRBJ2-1	TGCGCCAGCAGCTTGGGACCTAGCGAAGACAATGAGCAGTTCTTC	CASSLGPSEDNEQFF